The rows below give T cell receptor beta chains drawn from one sample of a study of blood T cell repertoires in COVID-19. Libraries were prepared by immunoSEQ multiplex PCR; TCRdb keeps only in-frame clonotypes and omits some of them. The table has 200,000 to 250,000 clones, around 86% seen once. The sample consisted of peripheral blood. These receptors were taken from a woman aged 25 to 39 who had recovered from COVID-19. Each CDR3 is given without its conserved first and last residue. The size field is filled for only some rows; it gives once, few, many or a size class.

v_call	clone_size	cdr3_aa
TRBV7-9	NA	ASSFPGQATGELF
TRBV9	NA	ASSGTGNEKLF
TRBV5-1	NA	ASSTTSGSLVQF
TRBV15	NA	ATSREGGAFFQY
TRBV5-1	NA	ASSLARRGGLGTGELF
TRBV5-4	NA	ASSLRGNYGYT
TRBV5-4	NA	ASSFRREKQETQY
TRBV20-1	NA	SASRAGRFFTDTQY
TRBV11-2	once	ASSRTDSQETQY
TRBV18	NA	ASSPPFPDRPGPEYEQF
TRBV6-5	NA	ASSYGLADTQY
TRBV5-5	NA	ASSRREHLKEQY
TRBV7-2	NA	ASSLNRVQETQY
TRBV4-1	NA	ASSQDNRANTEAF
TRBV7-9	NA	ASSSPRGGGINEKLF
TRBV27	NA	ASSLKREETQY
TRBV3-1/TRBV3-2	NA	ASSQVLGLAGGTDTQY
TRBV30	NA	AWIYLGGYT
TRBV10-3	once	AIMGTLHTYTAGNEQY
TRBV4-2	NA	ASSQVTGGGYGYT
TRBV9	few	ASSARQGEGEKLF
TRBV10-1	NA	ASSRDSYEQY
TRBV5-1	few	ASSLLAYNEQF
TRBV15	NA	ATNRLAGGLYNEQF
TRBV7-9	NA	ASSVSGGAGDIQY
TRBV7-2	NA	ASSLGRDSNQPQH
TRBV2	NA	ASSDPWAGYT
TRBV9	NA	ASSVNRETENTEAF
TRBV27	NA	ASSPARVTGELF
TRBV19	NA	ASSILDGGAF
TRBV2	NA	AIRQGEPTDTQY
TRBV29-1	few	SVEDRNGYT
TRBV9	NA	ASSVGGHGGTGELF
TRBV30	NA	LGGPGNNGYT
TRBV7-6	NA	ASSLIENSDLEQETQY
TRBV7-3	NA	ASSPGLREDTEAF
TRBV7-3	NA	ASSPGQTTDTQY